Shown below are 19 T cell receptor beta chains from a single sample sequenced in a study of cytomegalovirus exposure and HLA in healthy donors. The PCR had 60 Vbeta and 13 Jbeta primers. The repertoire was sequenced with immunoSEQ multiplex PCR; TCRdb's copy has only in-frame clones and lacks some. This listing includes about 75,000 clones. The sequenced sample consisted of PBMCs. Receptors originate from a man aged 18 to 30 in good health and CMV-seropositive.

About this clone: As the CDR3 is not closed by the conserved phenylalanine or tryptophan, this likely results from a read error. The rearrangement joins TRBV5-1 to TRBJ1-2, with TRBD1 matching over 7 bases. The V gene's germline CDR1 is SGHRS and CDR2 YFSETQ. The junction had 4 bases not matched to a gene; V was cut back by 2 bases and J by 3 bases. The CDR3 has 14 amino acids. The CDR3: CASSFSGTDYGYTL. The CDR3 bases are TGCGCCAGCAGCTTCTCCGGGACAGACTATGGCTACACCCTC.

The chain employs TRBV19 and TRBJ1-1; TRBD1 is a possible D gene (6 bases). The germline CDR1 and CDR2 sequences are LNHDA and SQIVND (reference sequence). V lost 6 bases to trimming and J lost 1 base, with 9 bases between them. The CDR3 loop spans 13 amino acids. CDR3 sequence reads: CASRQGWNTEAFF. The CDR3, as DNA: TGTGCCAGTAGACAGGGTTGGAACACTGAAGCTTTCTTT.

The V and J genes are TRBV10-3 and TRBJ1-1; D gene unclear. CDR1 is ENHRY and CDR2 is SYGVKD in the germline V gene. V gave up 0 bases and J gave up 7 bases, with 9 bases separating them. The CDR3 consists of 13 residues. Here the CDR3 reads CAISESNSHEAFF. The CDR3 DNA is TGTGCCATCAGTGAGTCAAACAGCCATGAAGCTTTCTTT.

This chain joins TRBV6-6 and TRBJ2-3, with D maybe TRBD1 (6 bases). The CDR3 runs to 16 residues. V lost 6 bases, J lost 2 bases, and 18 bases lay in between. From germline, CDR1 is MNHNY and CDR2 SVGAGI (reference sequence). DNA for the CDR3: TGTGCCAGCAGGACAACAGGACAGACCATCACAGATACGCAGTATTTT. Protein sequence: CASRTTGQTITDTQYF.

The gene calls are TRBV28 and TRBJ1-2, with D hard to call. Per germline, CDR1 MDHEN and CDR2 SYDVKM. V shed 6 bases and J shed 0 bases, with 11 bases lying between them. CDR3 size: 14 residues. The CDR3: CASRPDLSNYGYTF. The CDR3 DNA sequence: TGTGCCAGCAGGCCCGACTTATCTAACTATGGCTACACCTTC.

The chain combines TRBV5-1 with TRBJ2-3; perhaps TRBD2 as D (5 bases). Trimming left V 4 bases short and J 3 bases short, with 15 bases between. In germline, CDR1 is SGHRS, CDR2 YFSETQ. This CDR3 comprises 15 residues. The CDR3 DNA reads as TGCGCCAGCAGCCTAGAAGGGAGAGTGACAGATACGCAGTATTTT. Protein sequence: CASSLEGRVTDTQYF.

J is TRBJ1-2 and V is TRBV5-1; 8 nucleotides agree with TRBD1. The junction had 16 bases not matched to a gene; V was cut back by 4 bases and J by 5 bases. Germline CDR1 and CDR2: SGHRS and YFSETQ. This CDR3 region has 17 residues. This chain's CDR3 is CASSRGYPAGTGYGYTF. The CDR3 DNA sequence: TGCGCCAGCAGCCGCGGTTACCCTGCGGGGACAGGTTATGGCTACACCTTC.

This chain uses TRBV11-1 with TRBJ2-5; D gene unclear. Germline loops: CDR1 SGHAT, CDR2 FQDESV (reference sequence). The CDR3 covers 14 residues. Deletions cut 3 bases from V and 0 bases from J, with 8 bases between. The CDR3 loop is CASSFFQDQETQYF. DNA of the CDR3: TGTGCCAGCAGCTTCTTTCAGGACCAAGAGACCCAGTACTTC.

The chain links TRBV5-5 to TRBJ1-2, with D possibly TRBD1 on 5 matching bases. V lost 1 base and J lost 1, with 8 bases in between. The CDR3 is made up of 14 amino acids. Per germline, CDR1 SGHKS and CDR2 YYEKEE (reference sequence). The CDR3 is CASSLRGGNYGYTF. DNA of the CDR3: TGTGCCAGCAGCTTGCGGGGGGGTAACTATGGCTACACCTTC.

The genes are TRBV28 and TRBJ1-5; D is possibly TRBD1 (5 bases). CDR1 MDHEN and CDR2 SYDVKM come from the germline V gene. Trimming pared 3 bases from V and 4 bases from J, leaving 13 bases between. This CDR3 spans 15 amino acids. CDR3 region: CASSFPGLPNQPQHF. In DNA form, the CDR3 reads TGTGCCAGCAGTTTCCCGGGACTCCCGAATCAGCCCCAGCATTTT.

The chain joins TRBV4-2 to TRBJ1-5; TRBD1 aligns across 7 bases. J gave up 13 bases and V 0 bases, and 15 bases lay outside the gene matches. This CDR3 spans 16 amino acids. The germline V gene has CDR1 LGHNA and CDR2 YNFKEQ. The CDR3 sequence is CASSQDEQGERQQQHF. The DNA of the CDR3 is TGTGCCAGCAGCCAAGATGAGCAGGGGGAACGTCAGCAGCAGCATTTT.

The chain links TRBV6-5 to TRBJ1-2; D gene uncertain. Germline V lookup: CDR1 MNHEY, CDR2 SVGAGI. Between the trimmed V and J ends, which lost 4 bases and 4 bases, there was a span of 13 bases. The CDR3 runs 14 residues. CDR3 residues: CASSSSRTVYGYTF. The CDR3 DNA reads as TGTGCCAGCAGTTCATCGAGGACTGTCTATGGCTACACCTTC.

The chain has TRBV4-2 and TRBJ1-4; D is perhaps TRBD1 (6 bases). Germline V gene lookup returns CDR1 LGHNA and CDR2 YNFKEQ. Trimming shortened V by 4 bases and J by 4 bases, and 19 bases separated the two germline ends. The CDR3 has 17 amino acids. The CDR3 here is CASSPVDRGGSNEKLFF. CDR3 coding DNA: TGTGCCAGCAGCCCCGTCGACCGGGGGGGCAGTAATGAAAAACTGTTTTTT.

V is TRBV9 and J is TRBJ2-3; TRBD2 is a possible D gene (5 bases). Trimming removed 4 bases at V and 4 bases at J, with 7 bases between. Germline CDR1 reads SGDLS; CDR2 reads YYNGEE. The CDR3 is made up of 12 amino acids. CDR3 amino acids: CASSKGADTQYF. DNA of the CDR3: TGTGCCAGCAGCAAGGGAGCAGATACGCAGTATTTT.

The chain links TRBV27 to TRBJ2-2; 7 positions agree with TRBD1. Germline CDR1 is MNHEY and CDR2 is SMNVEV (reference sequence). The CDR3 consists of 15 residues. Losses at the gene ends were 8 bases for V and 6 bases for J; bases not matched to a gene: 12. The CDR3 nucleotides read TGTGCCAGCGCCTTCCGGGACAGTTCGGCCGGGGAGCTGTTTTTT. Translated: CASAFRDSSAGELFF.

CDR3 nucleotide sequence: TGTGCCAGCAGCTTAGCGAATACCCTACAGGGAGATACGCAGTATTTT. It yields the protein CASSLANTLQGDTQYF. The chain links TRBV7-6 to TRBJ2-3; TRBD1 is a possible D gene (6 bases). The V gene's germline CDR1 is SGHVS and CDR2 FNYEAQ. V was cut by 0 bases and J by 5 bases, with 15 bases left in between. The length of the CDR3 is 16 residues.

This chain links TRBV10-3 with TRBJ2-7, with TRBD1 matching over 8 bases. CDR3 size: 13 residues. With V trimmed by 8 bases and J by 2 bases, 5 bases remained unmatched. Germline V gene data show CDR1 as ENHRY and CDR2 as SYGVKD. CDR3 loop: CAIAKTGAYEQYF. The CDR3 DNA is TGTGCCATCGCGAAGACAGGGGCCTACGAGCAGTACTTC.

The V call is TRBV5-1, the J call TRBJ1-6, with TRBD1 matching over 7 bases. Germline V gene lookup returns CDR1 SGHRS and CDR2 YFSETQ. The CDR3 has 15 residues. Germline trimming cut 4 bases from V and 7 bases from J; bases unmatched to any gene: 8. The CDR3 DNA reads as TGCGCCAGCAGCCTCCGGGACAGCGGCAATTCACCCCTCCACTTT. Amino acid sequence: CASSLRDSGNSPLHF.

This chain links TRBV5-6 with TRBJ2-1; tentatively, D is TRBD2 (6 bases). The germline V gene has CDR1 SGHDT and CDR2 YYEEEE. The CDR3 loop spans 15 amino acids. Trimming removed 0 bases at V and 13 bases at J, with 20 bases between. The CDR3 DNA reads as TGTGCCAGCAGCTTGGCCGGACAACCCTGGAGGGATCAGTTCTTC. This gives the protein CASSLAGQPWRDQFF.